The rows below give T cell receptor beta chains drawn from one sample of a study of T cell responses to AZD1222 COVID-19 vaccine. The repertoire was sequenced with immunoSEQ multiplex PCR; TCRdb's copy has only in-frame clones and lacks some. The sample holds roughly 97,000 clones, around nine tenths seen once. Sequences were derived from peripheral blood, sampled on day 0 of AZD1222 vaccination. The receptors were gathered from an adult in good health. The conserved cysteine and the conserved F or W are not part of the CDR3 here.

AWSGALRLEQF | TRBV30 | 11 | TRBJ2-1
ASSSLVFEQY | TRBV28 | 10 | TRBJ2-7
ASSLQGPVLNTEAF | TRBV5-6 | 14 | TRBJ1-1
ASSSQGGMNTEAF | TRBV7-2 | 13 | TRBJ1-1
ASSLVAGDGSYEQY | TRBV27 | 14 | TRBJ2-7
ASSLGDRRKETQY | TRBV5-5 | 13 | TRBJ2-5
ASRRDRPNYGYT | TRBV6-5 | 12 | TRBJ1-2
ASSPSASSSYNEQF | TRBV18 | 14 | TRBJ2-1
ASSVTPRNEQF | TRBV7-2 | 11 | TRBJ2-1
AWSETTGVWEQY | TRBV30 | 12 | TRBJ2-7
ASSQGPGTETQY | TRBV14 | 12 | TRBJ2-5
ASSWTGENYGYT | TRBV5-6 | 12 | TRBJ1-2
ASSLVGGQGREKLF | TRBV7-8 | 14 | TRBJ1-4
ASSQWRNTEAF | TRBV19 | 11 | TRBJ1-1
ASSPRQLNTIY | TRBV18 | 11 | TRBJ1-3
ASSGAYEQY | TRBV2 | 9 | TRBJ2-7
ASRRDRGVLNTEAF | TRBV5-6 | 14 | TRBJ1-1
ASSALRRETQY | TRBV19 | 11 | TRBJ2-5
ASSRLTNTEAF | TRBV6-4 | 11 | TRBJ1-1
ASSLTDSPEQY | TRBV7-9 | 11 | TRBJ2-7
SVEGGASSYEQY | TRBV29-1 | 12 | TRBJ2-7
ATKGTASGVGPLH | TRBV2 | 13 | TRBJ1-6
ASSLAGTDLNYGYT | TRBV5-1 | 14 | TRBJ1-2
ASRARREETQY | TRBV7-2 | 11 | TRBJ2-5
ASSGGLSGANSPLH | TRBV9 | 14 | TRBJ1-6
ATQRTSGTDTQY | TRBV5-1 | 12 | TRBJ2-3
ASSLKVGTEAF | TRBV18 | 11 | TRBJ1-1
ASSETTGGNSPLH | TRBV2 | 13 | TRBJ1-6
AGWGGSPLH | TRBV10-1 | 9 | TRBJ1-6